These T cell receptor beta chains were read from a single sample in a study of blood T cell repertoires in COVID-19. This table comes from immunoSEQ multiplex PCR, and its TCRdb copy is limited to in-frame clones, with some not included. The sample lists roughly 300,000 clones; approximately 90% were seen once. Sequences were obtained from PBMCs or T cells enriched from blood (not recorded which). These receptor sequences come from a woman younger than 45 who had recovered from COVID-19. Both conserved end residues are part of each CDR3. Fields, in order: V gene, D gene, J gene, clone size, CDR3 DNA, CDR3 protein. A D gene is named only where the DNA matches it firmly. Clone size is given for some rows only: seen once, a few or many times, or a class if the clone is expanded.

TRBV2	.	TRBJ2-3	once	TGTGCCAGCAAGACGGAAGGGAGCCGGAATACGCAGTATTTT	CASKTEGSRNTQYF
TRBV3-1/TRBV3-2	TRBD2	TRBJ2-3	.	TGTGCCAGCATAGGACGGGAGGTTGATACGCAGTATTTT	CASIGREVDTQYF
TRBV28	.	TRBJ1-1	.	TGTGCCAGCAGTCCCCGGGTTGGGAACACTGAAGCTTTCTTT	CASSPRVGNTEAFF
TRBV28	.	TRBJ2-7	.	TGTGCCAGCAGTCCGCAGCGGGTCCCCTACGAGCAGTACTTC	CASSPQRVPYEQYF
TRBV15	TRBD2	TRBJ2-7	once	TGTGCCACCAGCAGAGACCTCCAGGATAGCGGGAGTTCCTACGAGCAGTACTTC	CATSRDLQDSGSSYEQYF
TRBV11-2	.	TRBJ1-5	.	TGTGCCAGCAGCCCCACAAGTGATCAGCCCCAGCATTTT	CASSPTSDQPQHF
TRBV3-1/TRBV3-2	TRBD1	TRBJ1-4	.	TGTGCCAGCAGCCAAGAGGGGACAGGGTTTGAAAAACTGTTTTTT	CASSQEGTGFEKLFF
TRBV7-9	.	TRBJ2-3	.	TGTGCCAGTCAACAGGGTTCGACAGATACGCAGTATTTT	CASQQGSTDTQYF
TRBV6-2/TRBV6-3	TRBD1	TRBJ1-5	once	TGTGCCAGCAGTCCCTTGACAGGGAGAGTCAATCAGCCCCAGCATTTT	CASSPLTGRVNQPQHF
TRBV7-6	.	TRBJ2-5	.	TGTGCCAGCAGCCCGGGGATTTTCCCCGAGACCCAGTACTTC	CASSPGIFPETQYF
TRBV18	TRBD1	TRBJ1-2	.	TGTGCCAGCTCACCGGGACAGGTTTCTGGCTACACCTTC	CASSPGQVSGYTF
TRBV7-9	TRBD1	TRBJ1-3	.	TGTGCCAGCAGCATCTGGACAGGGATGGTTAGAAACACCATATATTTT	CASSIWTGMVRNTIYF
TRBV5-1	TRBD1	TRBJ1-4	.	TGCGCCAGCAGCTTGGGAGGGCAGGGGGCTGAGGAAAAACTGTTTTTT	CASSLGGQGAEEKLFF
TRBV19	.	TRBJ2-1	.	TGTGCCAGTAGGAGGGACTACAATGAGCAGTTCTTC	CASRRDYNEQFF
TRBV7-3	TRBD1	TRBJ1-1	.	TGTGCCAGCAAGGGACAGATGAACACTGAAGCTTTCTTT	CASKGQMNTEAFF